The present entry profiles one TCR beta chain with its context. This clonotype was observed at least ten times. Its antigen is currently not known. There are no base qualities to consult, and no much larger clone falls within one base. The sample is drawn from a study of T cells in Graves' hyperthyroidism and ophthalmopathy (dated by TCRdb to between 2018 and 2020). Regarding the complete study: Peripheral blood samples were taken at initial diagnosis, before any treatment was given. Thyroid tissue and blood T-cell repertoires from roughly 6 Graves' hyperthyroidism patients were also compared in the study. The 100 or so discovery patients were divided at random into training and test sets in a 7:3 ratio. TCR Vbeta CDR3 sequencing of some 140 peripheral blood samples (roughly 41 ophthalmopathy, over 70 hyperthyroidism and roughly 17 progressor patients) is reported in the paper. To identify distinguishing TCR V-J signatures, a discovery cohort of around 100 patients was used, comprising roughly 45 with Graves' ophthalmopathy and some 60 with stable Graves' hyperthyroidism. Once sampling was done, hyperthyroidism patients were given methimazole at a starting dose of 30 mg daily, whereas ophthalmopathy patients were given high-dose intravenous methylprednisolone. Prospective prediction of ophthalmopathy was tested in an independent validation cohort consisting of some 19 hyperthyroidism patients and 15 to 17 patients who later progressed to ophthalmopathy.

The paper as a whole reports these results and caveats: Most expanded thyroid clonotypes (frequency above 0.001) were also found in blood, which suggests that blood repertoires may mirror thyroid immune responses. Sample size was not statistically predetermined, and investigators were not blinded to group allocation. During validation, the model predicted progression to ophthalmopathy a median of roughly six months ahead of onset, with around 71% sensitivity and 72.22% specificity. A model built on a 13 V-J signature distinguished ophthalmopathy from stable hyperthyroidism, reaching 85% to 90% sensitivity and 81.08% specificity in cross-validation and 80%/75% in testing.

Ophthalmopathy patients had moderately to severely active disease, Clinical Activity Score of at least 3, NOSPECS grade of at least 4, and duration under 3 months. Exclusion was applied to patients with uncontrolled infections, other autoimmune diseases, pregnancy or lactation. Diagnoses were established on the basis of clinical symptoms, serum thyroxine and TRAb, thyroid ultrasound, and orbital computed tomography. Ficoll-Paque density gradient centrifugation was used to isolate PBMCs from 10 ml of fresh peripheral blood. Total RNA was extracted using Trizol reagent, and RNA quality was assessed on an Agilent 2100 Bioanalyzer. The TCR beta CDR3 regions were amplified from the RNA transcripts. The TCR CDR3 was subjected to a first round of RT-PCR using the HTBI primer set and the Qiagen OneStep RT-PCR kit. The libraries were constructed in a second round of multiplex PCR and then size-selected and purified. The libraries were sequenced on an Illumina HiSeq2000 using paired-end 100 bp reads. On the study's bioinformatics: SOAPnuke was used to process the raw data, with reads discarded if the reads contained adapters or uncalled bases, had a mean Phred below 15, or lacked an exact constant-primer or identifier match. High-quality paired reads were merged with COPE v1.2.5, and unique nucleotide sequences were defined as clonotypes. MiTCR v1.1 was used to align the clonotypes against IMGT TRBV, TRBD and TRBJ reference segments. The analysis was restricted to V-J combinations with a frequency above 0.0001, which together covered around 99% of the repertoires. A TCS score was defined as the ratio of F50 (clonal expansion) to E x V (chaos), with BLOSUM62-based TCRdist applied between CDR3 peptides within each V-J. Welch's t-statistics and random forest reduced around 550 V-J features to roughly 13, which were used in a naive Bayes classifier (R e1071). TCRdb reprocessed the public reads (quality trimming at Q25 with fastp, clone calling with MiXCR) and kept in-frame beta chains. Each CDR3 protein gets just one entry, which takes the most common genes and DNA from the rows behind it. The V and J calls, along with clone size, are taken from TCRdb and not from the paper's own processing. This sample has about 350,000 distinct CDR3 sequences in its table, and 15% to 20% of those were observed once. 15% to 19% of the sample comes from the top ten.

The specimen sequenced was blood. This TCR was recovered from a woman aged 40 to 50 with Graves' ophthalmopathy.

The CDR3 loop reads CASSATEINQPQHF. The DNA sequence is as follows: TGTGCCAGCAGTGCCACCGAAATCAATCAGCCCCAGCATTTT. Recombination connected TRBV6-1 to TRBJ1-5, with the identity of the D gene unclear. The CDR3 spans 14 residues, from the cysteine through the phenylalanine. Just the 42-base CDR3 DNA is kept, in frame starting at base 1. Trimming at the junction amounts to 4 bases on V and 3 bases on J, and the germline ends lie 10 bases apart. CDR1 and CDR2 are read off the germline V gene as MNHNS and SASEGT.